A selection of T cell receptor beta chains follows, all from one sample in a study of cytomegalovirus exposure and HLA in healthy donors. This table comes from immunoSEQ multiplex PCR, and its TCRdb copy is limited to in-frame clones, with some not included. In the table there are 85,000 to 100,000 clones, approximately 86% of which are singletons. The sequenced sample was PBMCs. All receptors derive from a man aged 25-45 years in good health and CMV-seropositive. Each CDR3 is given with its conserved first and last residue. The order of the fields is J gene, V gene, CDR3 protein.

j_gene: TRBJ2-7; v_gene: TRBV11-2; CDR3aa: CASSYTYEQYF
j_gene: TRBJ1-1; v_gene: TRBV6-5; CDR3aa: CASRPSRNSNTEAFF
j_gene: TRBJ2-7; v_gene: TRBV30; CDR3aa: CAWSLASYEQYF
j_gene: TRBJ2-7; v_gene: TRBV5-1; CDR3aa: CASSLVGLAGDLSYEQYF
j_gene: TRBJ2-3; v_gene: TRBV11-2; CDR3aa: CASSAPLDSTDTQYF
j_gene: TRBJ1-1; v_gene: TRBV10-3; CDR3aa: CAITKTGGMKGTNTEAFF
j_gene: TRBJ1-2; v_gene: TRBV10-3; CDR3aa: CATSDRPRYYGYTF
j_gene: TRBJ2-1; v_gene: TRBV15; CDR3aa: CATSREFGTSGRNEQFF
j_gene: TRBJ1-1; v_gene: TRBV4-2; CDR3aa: CASSQGTGTVNTEAFF
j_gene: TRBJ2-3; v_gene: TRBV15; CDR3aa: CATSRVGLAGTDTQYF
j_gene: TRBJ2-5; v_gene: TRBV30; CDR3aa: CAWSSLVLTETQYF
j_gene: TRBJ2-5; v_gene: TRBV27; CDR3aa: CASSLGGRFQETQYF
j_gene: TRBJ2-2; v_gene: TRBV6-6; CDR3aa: CASSYPGRGELFF
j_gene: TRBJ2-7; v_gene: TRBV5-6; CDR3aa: CASSLASGRGEQYF
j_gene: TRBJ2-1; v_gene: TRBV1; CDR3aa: CTSSKPTETSGRPDEQFF
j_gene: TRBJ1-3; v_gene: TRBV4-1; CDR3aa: CASSPDRGGASGNTIYF
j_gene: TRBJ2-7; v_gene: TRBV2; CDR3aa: CASRPDRYYEQYF
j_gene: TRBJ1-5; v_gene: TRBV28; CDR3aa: CASSLGTVNQPQHF
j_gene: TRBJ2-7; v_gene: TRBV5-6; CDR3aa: CASSLRAGTYEQYF
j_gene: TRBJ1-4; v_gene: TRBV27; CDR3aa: CASSSGQGTEKLFF
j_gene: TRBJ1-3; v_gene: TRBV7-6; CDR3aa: CASSDRASGNTIYF
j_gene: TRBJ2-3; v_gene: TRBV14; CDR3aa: CASSRGQGPDTQYF
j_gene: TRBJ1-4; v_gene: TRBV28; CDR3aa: CASMNWGANEKLFF
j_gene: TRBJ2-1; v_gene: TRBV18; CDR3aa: CASSTGTRDEQFF
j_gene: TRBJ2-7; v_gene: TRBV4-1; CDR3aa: CASSSGHSQSLYEQYF
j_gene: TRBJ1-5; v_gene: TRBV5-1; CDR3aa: CASSLQDRSGPQHF
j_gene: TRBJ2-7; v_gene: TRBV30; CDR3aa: CAWSVGLAYEQYF
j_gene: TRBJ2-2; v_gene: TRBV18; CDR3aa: CASSEREGYTGELFF
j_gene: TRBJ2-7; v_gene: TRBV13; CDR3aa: CASSFSSTSGEQYF
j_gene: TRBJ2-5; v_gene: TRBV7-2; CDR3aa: CASSSTGPETQYF
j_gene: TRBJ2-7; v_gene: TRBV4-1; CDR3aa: CASSQDRGYEQYF
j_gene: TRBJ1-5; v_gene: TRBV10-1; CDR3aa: CASSPTGNQPQHF
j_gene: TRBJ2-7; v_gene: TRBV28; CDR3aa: CASLYSGTGVNEQYF
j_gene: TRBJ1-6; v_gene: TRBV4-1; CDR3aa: CASSARDIDNSPLHF
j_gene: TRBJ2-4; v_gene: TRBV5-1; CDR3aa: CASSLSAGLAGDKNIQYF
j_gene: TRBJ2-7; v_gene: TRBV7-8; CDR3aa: CASSLTSGTYEQYF
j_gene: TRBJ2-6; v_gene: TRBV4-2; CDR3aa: CASSQEWGEGSGFSGANVLTF
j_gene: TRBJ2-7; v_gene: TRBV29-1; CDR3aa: CSAGGDSYEQYF
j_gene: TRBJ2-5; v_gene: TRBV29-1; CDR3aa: CSVDLQGAKETQYF
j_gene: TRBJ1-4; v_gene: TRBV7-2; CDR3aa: CASSLAILVYWVDRENEKLFF
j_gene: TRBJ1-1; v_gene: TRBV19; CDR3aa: CASVPGGSTEAFF
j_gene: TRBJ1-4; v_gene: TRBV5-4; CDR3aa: CASSARGTGEDEKLFF
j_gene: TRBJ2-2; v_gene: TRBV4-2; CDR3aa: CASSQAVGQGSGELFF
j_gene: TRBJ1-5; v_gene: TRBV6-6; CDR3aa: CASSYWGDQPQHF
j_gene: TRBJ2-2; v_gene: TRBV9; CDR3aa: CASSVGGGTSSRELFF